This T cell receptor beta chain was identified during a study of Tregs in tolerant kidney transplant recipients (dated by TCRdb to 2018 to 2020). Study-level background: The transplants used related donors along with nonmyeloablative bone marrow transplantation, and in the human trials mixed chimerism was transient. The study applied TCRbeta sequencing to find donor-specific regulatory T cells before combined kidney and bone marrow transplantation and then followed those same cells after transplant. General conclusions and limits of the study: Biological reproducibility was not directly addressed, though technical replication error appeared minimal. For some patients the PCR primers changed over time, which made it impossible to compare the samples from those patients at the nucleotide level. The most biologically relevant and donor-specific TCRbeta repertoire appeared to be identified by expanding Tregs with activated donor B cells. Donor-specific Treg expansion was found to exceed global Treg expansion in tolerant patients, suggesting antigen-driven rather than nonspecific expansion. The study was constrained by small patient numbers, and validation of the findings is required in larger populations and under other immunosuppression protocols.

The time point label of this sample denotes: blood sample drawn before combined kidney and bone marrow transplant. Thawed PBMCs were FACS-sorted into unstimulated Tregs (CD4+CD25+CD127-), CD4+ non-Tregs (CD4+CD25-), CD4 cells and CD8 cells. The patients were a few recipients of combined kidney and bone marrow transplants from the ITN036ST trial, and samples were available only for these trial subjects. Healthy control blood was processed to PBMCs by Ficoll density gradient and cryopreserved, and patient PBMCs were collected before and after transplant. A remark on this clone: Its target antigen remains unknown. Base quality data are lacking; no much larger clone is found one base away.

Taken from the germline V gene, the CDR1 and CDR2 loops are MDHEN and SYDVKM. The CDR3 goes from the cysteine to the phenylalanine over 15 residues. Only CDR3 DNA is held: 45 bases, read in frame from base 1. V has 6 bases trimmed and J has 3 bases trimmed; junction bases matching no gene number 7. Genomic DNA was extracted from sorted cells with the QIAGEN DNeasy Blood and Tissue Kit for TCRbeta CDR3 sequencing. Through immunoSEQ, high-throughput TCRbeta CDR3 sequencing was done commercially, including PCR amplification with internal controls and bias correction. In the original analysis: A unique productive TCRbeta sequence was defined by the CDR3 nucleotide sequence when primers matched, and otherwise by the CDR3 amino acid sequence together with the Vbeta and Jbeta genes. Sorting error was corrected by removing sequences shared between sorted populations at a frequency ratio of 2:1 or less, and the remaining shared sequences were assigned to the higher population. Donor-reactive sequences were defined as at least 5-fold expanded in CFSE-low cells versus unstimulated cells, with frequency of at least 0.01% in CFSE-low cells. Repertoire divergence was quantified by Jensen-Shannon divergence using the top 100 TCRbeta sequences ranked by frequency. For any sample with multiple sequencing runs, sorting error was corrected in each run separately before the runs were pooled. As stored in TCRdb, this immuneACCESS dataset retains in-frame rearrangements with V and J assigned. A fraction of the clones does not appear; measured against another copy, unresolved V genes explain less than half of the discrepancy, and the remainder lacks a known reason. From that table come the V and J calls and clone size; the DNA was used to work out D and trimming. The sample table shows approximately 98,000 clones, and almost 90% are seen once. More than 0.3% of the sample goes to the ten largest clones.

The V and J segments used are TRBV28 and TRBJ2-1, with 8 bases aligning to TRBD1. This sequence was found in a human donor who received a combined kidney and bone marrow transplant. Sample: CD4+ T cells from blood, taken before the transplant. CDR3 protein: CASSPTGGNYNEQFF. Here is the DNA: TGTGCCAGCAGCCCAACAGGGGGTAACTACAATGAGCAGTTCTTC. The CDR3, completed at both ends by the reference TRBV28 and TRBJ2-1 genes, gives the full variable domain DVKVTQSSRYLVKRTGEKVFLECVQDMDHENMFWYRQDPGLGLRLIYFSYDVKMKEKGDIPEGYSVSREKKERFSLILESASTNQTSMYLCASSPTGGNYNEQFFGPGTRLTVL.